This T cell receptor (beta chain) is from a study of blood T cell repertoires in COVID-19. The wider study: T cells, B-cell-depleted T cells, or PBMCs supplied cDNA or gDNA.

Repertoires were generated with immunoSEQ multiplex PCR, while TCRdb's copy carries only in-frame clones and drops some. This table holds about 48,000 clones, around 85% found once. The J segment lost 7 bases and the V segment lost 4 bases, leaving 6 bases of the junction unmatched. Germline CDR1 and CDR2: MGHDK and SYGVNS. This CDR3 contains 13 residues. V gene TRBV25-1 combines with J gene TRBJ1-2; 7 bases are a match to TRBD1. The sequence came from a woman aged 55-70 years with acute or convalescent COVID-19. Sequencing used peripheral blood. CDR3 nucleotides: TGTGCCAGCAGTGGGCCCAGGGACAGTGGCTACACCTTC. It codes for CASSGPRDSGYTF.